Listed below are T cell receptor beta chains from one sample, sequenced in a study of a mutant IDH1 vaccine in newly diagnosed glioma. Which antigens these TCRs recognize remains unknown. The assay was immunoSEQ multiplex PCR, and TCRdb's table has in-frame clones only and misses some. Of about 59,000 clones in the sample, around 86% are singletons; the top ten hold 3.5% to 4%. Sequencing used PBMCs, obtained from a glioma patient whose treatment included an IDH1 peptide vaccine. The source is a man in his thirties or forties with glioma. Both conserved end residues are part of each CDR3. The size field is filled for only some rows; it gives once, few, many or a size class.

-,TRBV11-3,TRBJ1-1,CASSSRGNTEAFF
-,TRBV9,TRBJ2-5,CASSAGTDQETQYF
-,TRBV11-2,TRBJ1-2,CASSLEEGTRGGYTF
once,TRBV5-1,TRBJ2-5,CASSARKTSGGQETQYF
-,TRBV19,TRBJ2-6,CASSSGTGAQRANVLTF
-,TRBV7-8,TRBJ2-5,CASSFAETQYF
few,TRBV7-9,TRBJ1-2,CASSPLLRGYTF
-,TRBV4-2,TRBJ2-1,CASSQEFRGQVDEQFF
-,TRBV4-1,TRBJ2-7,CASSQDLAGAYEQYF
-,TRBV5-6,TRBJ2-2,CASSPGEGVNTGELFF
-,TRBV7-8,TRBJ2-7,CASSPRRTGTTYEQYF
-,TRBV19,TRBJ2-1,CASSLLSGGLYNEQFF
-,TRBV6-6,TRBJ1-6,CASSGTGVSPLHF
once,TRBV5-6,TRBJ1-2,CASSLAQGVPGYTF
-,TRBV5-4,TRBJ2-5,CASSLEAGVYQETQYF
-,TRBV28,TRBJ1-4,CASSPAQLNEKLFF
-,TRBV6-1,TRBJ2-6,CASSFSGANVLTF
-,TRBV19,TRBJ1-6,CASGVGSPLHF
-,TRBV27,TRBJ2-7,CASSLSPGRITYEQYF
-,TRBV2,TRBJ2-1,CASSFSYEQFF
once,TRBV18,TRBJ1-6,CASSRDRDNSPLHF
-,TRBV11-2,TRBJ1-2,CASSRQGHYGYTF
-,TRBV6-4,TRBJ2-1,CASSNSGQGLDEQFF
-,TRBV4-2,TRBJ1-1,CASSQAQGTEAFF
-,TRBV2,TRBJ1-4,CASSAHPGREKLFF
-,TRBV7-9,TRBJ2-5,CASSRGQGDGTQYF
-,TRBV19,TRBJ1-5,CASSMRTKNQPQHF
once,TRBV7-9,TRBJ2-1,CASSPVSGGSYNEQFF
-,TRBV15,TRBJ1-5,CATSRGTLSNQPQHF
-,TRBV5-1,TRBJ1-4,CASSLGAGGSEKLFF
-,TRBV27,TRBJ1-1,CASSPVMNTEAFF
few,TRBV6-6,TRBJ1-5,CASRGDQPQHF
-,TRBV18,TRBJ2-2,CASSLQLGQGYSGELFF
-,TRBV6-4,TRBJ2-3,CASSDSGIGGHPQYF
few,TRBV2,TRBJ1-1,CASSKSGGLTNTEAFF
few,TRBV12-5,TRBJ1-5,CASGLVRIDSNQPQHF
-,TRBV18,TRBJ2-1,CASSHGQGFNEQFF
-,TRBV19,TRBJ1-2,CASSGLDRALDGYTF
-,TRBV20-1,TRBJ1-2,CSARGIYGYTF
-,TRBV7-9,TRBJ1-2,CASSDPGQGYGYTF
few,TRBV28,TRBJ1-5,CASSDNRGIFQPQHF
-,TRBV5-8,TRBJ2-7,CASSWGQEEQYF
-,TRBV11-2,TRBJ1-1,CASSGTGTGGTEAFF
-,TRBV10-1,TRBJ1-1,CASRAGRANTEAFF
once,TRBV2,TRBJ2-2,CASTGRTVPGELFF
-,TRBV19,TRBJ1-2,CASSRPPGQGSGYTF
-,TRBV18,TRBJ2-1,CASSPRLDEQFF
-,TRBV5-6,TRBJ1-6,CASSLGGGSYNSPLHF
-,TRBV6-4,TRBJ1-5,CASRLDGNSNQPQHF
-,TRBV9,TRBJ2-3,CASSGTSGGTDTQYF
-,TRBV19,TRBJ1-5,CASRQGDQPQHF
-,TRBV29-1,TRBJ1-4,CSGQKTANEKLFF
-,TRBV25-1,TRBJ2-1,CASSGVSYNEQFF
-,TRBV28,TRBJ1-6,CASTQETGNSPLHF
-,TRBV29-1,TRBJ2-7,CSVRQAAYEQYF
few,TRBV6-4,TRBJ2-3,CASSEGLAADTQYF
-,TRBV9,TRBJ1-4,CASSTRTGSEKLFF